This paragraph reports one T cell receptor beta chain. Produced via immunoSEQ multiplex PCR; TCRdb's table is partial and in-frame only. This sample has nearly 5,500 clones, with roughly 85% found just once. V lost 8 bases to trimming and J lost 4 bases, with 21 bases between them. This CDR3 has 16 amino acids. This specimen comes from a study of immune evolution from preneoplasia to lung adenocarcinoma. The genes are TRBV23-1 and TRBJ2-4, with D possibly being TRBD1 or TRBD2 (5 bases each). TRBV23-1 is filed as an ORF, its function uncertain. The sample taken for sequencing was FFPE minimally invasive lung adenocarcinoma tissue. The receptor's source is a person aged 55-80 years with lung adenocarcinoma. In nucleotides, the CDR3 is TGCGCCAGCCTATCGGACTTACCAGGGTCGAAAAACATTCAGTACTTC. Protein sequence: CASLSDLPGSKNIQYF.